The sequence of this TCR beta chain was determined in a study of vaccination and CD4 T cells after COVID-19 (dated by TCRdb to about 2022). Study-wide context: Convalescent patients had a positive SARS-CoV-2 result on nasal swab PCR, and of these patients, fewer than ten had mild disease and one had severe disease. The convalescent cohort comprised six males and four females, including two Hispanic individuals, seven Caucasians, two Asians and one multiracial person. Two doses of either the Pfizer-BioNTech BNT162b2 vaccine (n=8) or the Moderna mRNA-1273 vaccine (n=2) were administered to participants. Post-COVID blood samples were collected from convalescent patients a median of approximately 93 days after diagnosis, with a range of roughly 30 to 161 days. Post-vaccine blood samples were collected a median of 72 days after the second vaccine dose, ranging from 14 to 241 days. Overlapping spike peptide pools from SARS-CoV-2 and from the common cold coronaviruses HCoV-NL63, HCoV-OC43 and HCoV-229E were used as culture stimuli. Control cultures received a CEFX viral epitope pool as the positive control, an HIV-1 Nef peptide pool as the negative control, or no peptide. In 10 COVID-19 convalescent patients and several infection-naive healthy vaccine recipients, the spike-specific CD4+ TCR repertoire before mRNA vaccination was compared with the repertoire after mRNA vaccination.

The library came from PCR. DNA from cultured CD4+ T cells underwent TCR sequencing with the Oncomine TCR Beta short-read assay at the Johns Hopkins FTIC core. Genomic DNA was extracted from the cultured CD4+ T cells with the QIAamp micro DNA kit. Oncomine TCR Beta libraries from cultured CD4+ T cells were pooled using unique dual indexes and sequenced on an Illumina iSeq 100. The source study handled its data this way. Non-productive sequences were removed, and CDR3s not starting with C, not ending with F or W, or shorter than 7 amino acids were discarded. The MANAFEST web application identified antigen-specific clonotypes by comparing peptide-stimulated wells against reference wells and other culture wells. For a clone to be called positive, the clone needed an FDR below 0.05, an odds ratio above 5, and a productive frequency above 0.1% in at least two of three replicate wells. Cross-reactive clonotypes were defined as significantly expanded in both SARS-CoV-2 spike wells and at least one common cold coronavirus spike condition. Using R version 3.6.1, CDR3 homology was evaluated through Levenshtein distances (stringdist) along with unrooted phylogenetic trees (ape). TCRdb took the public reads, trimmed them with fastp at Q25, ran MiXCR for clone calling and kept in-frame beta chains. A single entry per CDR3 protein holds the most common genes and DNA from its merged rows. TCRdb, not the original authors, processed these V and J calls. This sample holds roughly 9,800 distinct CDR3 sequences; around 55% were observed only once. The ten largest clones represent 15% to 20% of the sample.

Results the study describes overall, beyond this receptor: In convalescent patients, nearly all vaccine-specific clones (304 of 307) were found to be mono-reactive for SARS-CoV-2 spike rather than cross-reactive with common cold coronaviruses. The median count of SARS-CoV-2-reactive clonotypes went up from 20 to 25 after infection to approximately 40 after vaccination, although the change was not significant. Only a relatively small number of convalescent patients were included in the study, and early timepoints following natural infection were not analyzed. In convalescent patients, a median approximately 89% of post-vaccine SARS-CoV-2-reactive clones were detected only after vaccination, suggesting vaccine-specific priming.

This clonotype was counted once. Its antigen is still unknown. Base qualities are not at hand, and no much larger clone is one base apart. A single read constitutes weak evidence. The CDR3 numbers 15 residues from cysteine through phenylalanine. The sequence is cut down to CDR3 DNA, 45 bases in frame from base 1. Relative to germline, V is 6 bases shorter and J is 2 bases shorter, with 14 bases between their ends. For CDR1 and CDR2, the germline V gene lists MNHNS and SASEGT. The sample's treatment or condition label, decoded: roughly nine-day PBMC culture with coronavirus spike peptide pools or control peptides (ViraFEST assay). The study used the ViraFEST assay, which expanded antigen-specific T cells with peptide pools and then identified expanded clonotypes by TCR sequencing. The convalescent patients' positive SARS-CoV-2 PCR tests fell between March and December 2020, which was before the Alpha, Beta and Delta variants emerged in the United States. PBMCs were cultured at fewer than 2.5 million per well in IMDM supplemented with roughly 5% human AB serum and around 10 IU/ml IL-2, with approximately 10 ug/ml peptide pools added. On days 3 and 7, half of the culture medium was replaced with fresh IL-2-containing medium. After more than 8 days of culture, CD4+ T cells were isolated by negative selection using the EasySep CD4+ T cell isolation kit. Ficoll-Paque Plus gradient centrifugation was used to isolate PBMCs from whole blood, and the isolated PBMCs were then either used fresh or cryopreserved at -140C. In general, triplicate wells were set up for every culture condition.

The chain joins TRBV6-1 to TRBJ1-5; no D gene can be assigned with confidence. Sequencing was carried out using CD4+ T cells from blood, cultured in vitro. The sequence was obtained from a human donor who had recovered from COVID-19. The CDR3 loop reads CASSPDNDGNQPQHF. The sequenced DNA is TGTGCCAGCAGCCCCGACAACGACGGCAATCAGCCCCAGCATTTT.